The 32 T cell receptor beta chains presented below share a single source sample, sequenced in a study of blood T cell repertoires in COVID-19. The repertoire was sequenced with immunoSEQ multiplex PCR; TCRdb's copy has only in-frame clones and lacks some. The sample holds 150,000 to 200,000 clones, around four fifths seen once. The specimen was peripheral blood. The receptors derive from an elderly woman with COVID-19, enrolled during active disease.

The chain joins TRBV11-3 to TRBJ2-6; D not resolved. CDR3 length: 19 residues. V lost 1 base and J 0 bases, leaving 16 bases between the germline ends. Germline CDR1 SGHNT, CDR2 YENEEA. CDR3 amino acids: CASSLVPGDPLSGANVLTF. The CDR3 DNA follows: TGTGCCAGCAGCTTAGTTCCCGGAGACCCCCTCTCTGGGGCCAACGTCCTGACTTTC.

This chain joins TRBV7-2 and TRBJ2-1; 11 bases agree with TRBD2. CDR1 and CDR2 from the germline V gene are SGHTA and FQGNSA. The CDR3 totals 15 residues. Unmatched junction bases numbered 7, after V lost 3 bases and J lost 9 bases. Here the CDR3 DNA reads TGTGCCAGCAGCTTTATAGCGGGAGGGCGGGGTGAGCAGTTCTTC. Residues: CASSFIAGGRGEQFF.

This clone was seen just once. The rearrangement joins TRBV7-3 to TRBJ2-1; the D gene is possibly TRBD2 (5 bases). Germline V CDR1 and CDR2: SGHTA, FQGTGA. Trimming cost V 4 bases and J 10 bases, with 8 bases left between them. This CDR3 has 11 residues. Written as DNA, the CDR3 is TGTGCCAGCAGCTGGGGAGAGGAGCAGTTCTTC. As protein: CASSWGEEQFF.

The CDR3 loop is CASSPEGSGIYEQYF. The DNA for the CDR3 is TGTGCCAGCAGCCCTGAAGGTAGCGGGATCTACGAGCAGTACTTC. This chain joins TRBV5-4 and TRBJ2-7; 8 nucleotides match TRBD2. J gave up 3 bases and V 4 bases, and 9 bases lay outside the gene matches. The CDR3 has 15 amino acids. Per the germline V gene, CDR1 is SGHNT and CDR2 is YYREEE (reference sequence).

This chain links TRBV5-1 with TRBJ1-4; weak D call: TRBD1 (5 bases). Germline lookup yields CDR1 SGHRS and CDR2 YFSETQ. Trimming left V 8 bases short and J 0 bases short, with 14 bases between. The CDR3 extends over 15 amino acids. CDR3 sequence (DNA): TGCGCCAGTACCACAGGCGCTGCAACTAATGAAAAACTGTTTTTT. This codes for CASTTGAATNEKLFF.

Written as DNA, the CDR3 is TGCGCCAGCAGCCCTATGGGACAGGGGGGTGACACCTTC. Encoded protein: CASSPMGQGGDTF. The chain links TRBV5-1 to TRBJ1-2; 11 positions agree with TRBD1. J gave up 12 bases and V 4 bases, and 8 bases lay outside the gene matches. CDR3 length equals 13 residues. In germline, CDR1 is SGHRS, CDR2 YFSETQ.

The genes are TRBV9 and TRBJ2-1; TRBD2 agrees at 13 bases. With V trimmed by 3 bases and J by 5 bases, 5 bases remained unmatched. Germline V gives CDR1 SGDLS, CDR2 YYNGEE. The CDR3 spans 16 residues. The CDR3 DNA sequence: TGTGCCAGCAGCGAAAGACTAGCGGGAGGCAACAATGAGCAGTTCTTC. Its protein is CASSERLAGGNNEQFF. Full variable domain (outside the CDR3, taken from reference TRBV9 and TRBJ2-1): DSGVTQTPKHLITATGQRVTLRCSPRSGDLSVYWYQQSLDQGLQFLIQYYNGEERAKGNILERFSAQQFPDLHSELNLSSLELGDSALYFCASSERLAGGNNEQFFGPGTRLTVL.

This chain connects TRBV28 to TRBJ2-7; D perhaps matches TRBD2 (7 bases). Trimming pared 3 bases from V and 4 bases from J, leaving 16 bases between. This CDR3 spans 15 amino acids. Per germline, CDR1 MDHEN and CDR2 SYDVKM. The CDR3 is CASSLSFGGRYEQYF. The CDR3 DNA sequence: TGTGCCAGCAGTTTGTCGTTCGGGGGGCGGTACGAGCAGTACTTC. Supplemented by reference TRBV28 and TRBJ2-7, the full variable domain reads DVKVTQSSRYLVKRTGEKVFLECVQDMDHENMFWYRQDPGLGLRLIYFSYDVKMKEKGDIPEGYSVSREKKERFSLILESASTNQTSMYLCASSLSFGGRYEQYFGPGTRLTVT.

The rearrangement links TRBV25-1 to TRBJ2-1; D not certain. The germline CDR1 and CDR2 sequences are MGHDK and SYGVNS. CDR3 size: 15 residues. V was clipped by 2 bases and J by 1 base, with 9 bases between them. Here the CDR3 reads CASSETGGSYNEQFF. In DNA, the CDR3 is TGTGCCAGCAGTGAAACGGGTGGATCCTACAATGAGCAGTTCTTC.

The rearrangement links TRBV19 to TRBJ1-3; 8 positions match TRBD1. After removal of 9 bases from V and 1 base from J, the junction contained 5 bases not matched to a gene. The CDR3 covers 14 residues. CDR1 and CDR2 from the germline V gene are LNHDA and SQIVND (reference sequence). The DNA for the CDR3 is TGTGCCAGCCGGGACAGGTATTCTGGAAACACCATATATTTT. This gives the protein CASRDRYSGNTIYF.

The V and J genes are TRBV28 and TRBJ2-7, with 7 nucleotides matching TRBD2. V was pared by 7 bases and J by 11 bases, with 14 bases of the junction left unmatched. The CDR3 loop spans 13 amino acids. The germline gives CDR1 MDHEN, CDR2 SYDVKM. For the CDR3, the DNA is TGTGCCAGCAACAAGGCAGGGAGGGGTTATGAGTACTTC. It encodes CASNKAGRGYEYF.

This clone was detected many times. The chain uses TRBV7-2 and TRBJ1-1; no reliable D call. With 4 bases removed from V and 0 bases from J, the gap between germline ends came to 12 bases. The CDR3 sequence is 15 residues long. The V gene's germline CDR1 is SGHTA and CDR2 FQGNSA. CDR3 region: CASSSPESMNTEAFF. The CDR3 DNA reads TGTGCCAGCAGCTCCCCGGAGTCGATGAACACTGAAGCTTTCTTT.

The chain recombines TRBV5-1 with TRBJ1-3; D gene uncertain. This CDR3 has 16 amino acids. Germline loops: CDR1 SGHRS, CDR2 YFSETQ. With 0 bases removed from V and 0 bases from J, the gap between germline ends came to 10 bases. CDR3: CASSLGVGTSGNTIYF. CDR3 bases: TGCGCCAGCAGCTTGGGCGTCGGTACCTCTGGAAACACCATATATTTT.

V and J are TRBV5-1 and TRBJ2-1; D might be TRBD2 (6 bases). The CDR3 length is 16 residues. The germline V and J ends were trimmed by 2 bases and 0 bases, with 12 bases remaining between them. Germline CDR1 reads SGHRS; CDR2 reads YFSETQ. DNA of the CDR3: TGCGCCAGCAGCTTAATGACGGGAGACTCCTACAATGAGCAGTTCTTC. This gives the protein CASSLMTGDSYNEQFF.

The CDR3, as DNA: TGCGCCAGCAGCTCAGGACTAGCGGGAATGGAGCAGTACTTC. It translates to CASSSGLAGMEQYF. The rearrangement uses TRBV5-1 and TRBJ2-7; 12 bases match TRBD2. CDR3 length equals 14 residues. The junction had 5 bases not matched to a gene; V was cut back by 3 bases and J by 7 bases. CDR1 SGHRS and CDR2 YFSETQ come from the germline V gene. Full variable domain (missing parts from reference TRBV5-1 and TRBJ2-7): KAGVTQTPRYLIKTRGQQVTLSCSPISGHRSVSWYQQTPGQGLQFLFEYFSETQRNKGNFPGRFSGRQFSNSRSEMNVSTLELGDSALYLCASSSGLAGMEQYFGPGTRLTVT.

To note about this clone: The same CDR3 can be traced to other DNA sequences in this sample. CDR3: CASSPRGVAPGELFF. The CDR3 DNA follows: TGCGCCAGCAGCCCCCGCGGGGTAGCTCCAGGGGAGCTGTTTTTT. This rearrangement joins TRBV5-1 to TRBJ2-2; possible D gene TRBD2, 6 bases. Germline V gives CDR1 SGHRS, CDR2 YFSETQ. There are 15 residues in the CDR3. V was trimmed by 4 bases and J by 8 bases, leaving 18 bases between them.

This chain links TRBV29-1 with TRBJ2-5; 7 bases match TRBD1. J gave up 1 base and V 2 bases, and 1 base lay outside the gene matches. CDR3 length equals 13 residues. Germline lookup yields CDR1 SQVTM and CDR2 ANQGSEA. The CDR3 DNA follows: TGCAGCGTTGAAAGGGGGCTCCAAGAGACCCAGTACTTC. It yields the protein CSVERGLQETQYF.

The chain is built from TRBV5-1 and TRBJ1-6, with D possibly matching TRBD1 (5 bases). Germline V gene lookup returns CDR1 SGHRS and CDR2 YFSETQ. The CDR3 sequence is 15 residues long. Trimming pared 0 bases from V and 10 bases from J, leaving 14 bases between. CDR3 region: CASSLEFGGHSPLHF. For the CDR3, the DNA is TGCGCCAGCAGCTTGGAGTTCGGGGGTCACTCACCCCTCCACTTT.

The DNA for the CDR3 is TGTGCCAGCAGCTTGGACCGTAGGCTCCCGGGGGGCTATGGCTACACCTTC. This gives the protein CASSLDRRLPGGYGYTF. The chain combines TRBV5-4 with TRBJ1-2, with D possibly TRBD1 on 5 matching bases. Germline lookup yields CDR1 SGHNT and CDR2 YYREEE (reference sequence). The CDR3 sequence is 17 residues long. V was shortened by 0 bases and J by 4 bases, with 19 bases between the two germline ends.

The genes are TRBV7-9 and TRBJ1-2, with a tentative D call TRBD1 (5 bases). Per germline, CDR1 SEHNR and CDR2 FQNEAQ (reference sequence). V was shortened by 1 base and J by 8 bases, with 11 bases between the two germline ends. The CDR3 consists of 13 residues. CDR3 loop: CASSLEGAAGYTF. CDR3 DNA: TGTGCCAGCAGCTTAGAAGGGGCCGCAGGCTACACCTTC.

This sequence joins TRBV28 and TRBJ2-5; D gene uncertain. V was pared by 4 bases and J by 3 bases, with 12 bases between. Per germline, CDR1 MDHEN and CDR2 SYDVKM. This CDR3 is built from 14 residues. The CDR3 is CASSSVGFKETQYF. Here the CDR3 DNA reads TGTGCCAGCAGTTCCGTCGGGTTTAAAGAGACCCAGTACTTC. The complete variable domain, with remaining parts taken from reference TRBV28 and TRBJ2-5, reads DVKVTQSSRYLVKRTGEKVFLECVQDMDHENMFWYRQDPGLGLRLIYFSYDVKMKEKGDIPEGYSVSREKKERFSLILESASTNQTSMYLCASSSVGFKETQYFGPGTRLLVL.

The chain has TRBV18 and TRBJ1-6, with TRBD1 matching over 9 bases. This CDR3 contains 15 residues. CDR1 is KGHSH and CDR2 is LQKENI in the germline V gene. V shed 4 bases and J 7 bases; nucleotides not matched to a gene: 5. This CDR3 is CASSRGTGPNSPLHF. CDR3 coding DNA: TGTGCCAGCTCACGAGGGACAGGGCCGAATTCACCCCTCCACTTT.

The chain links TRBV2 to TRBJ1-2, with D uncertain. The length of the CDR3 is 13 residues. The V end was cut by 2 bases, the J end by 4 bases, with 8 bases between. Germline lookup yields CDR1 SNHLY and CDR2 FYNNEI. The CDR3 here is CASSERGAYGYTF. DNA of the CDR3: TGTGCCAGCAGTGAACGCGGAGCCTATGGCTACACCTTC.

The V gene is TRBV7-2, the J gene TRBJ2-7; D might be TRBD1 (6 bases). The CDR3 spans 17 residues. The V end lost 1 base, the J end lost 0 bases, and 16 bases lay between the germline ends. From germline, CDR1 is SGHTA and CDR2 FQGNSA. CDR3 sequence reads: CASSLENHRARSYEQYF. The CDR3 nucleotides read TGTGCCAGCAGCTTAGAAAACCACAGGGCACGCTCCTACGAGCAGTACTTC.

This chain uses TRBV9 with TRBJ1-6; tentatively, D is TRBD1 (5 bases). Between the trimmed V and J ends, which lost 0 bases and 9 bases, there was a span of 13 bases. The CDR3 is 15 residues long. The germline gives CDR1 SGDLS, CDR2 YYNGEE. CDR3 amino acids: CASSVGGDASSPLHF. CDR3 coding DNA: TGTGCCAGCAGCGTAGGGGGGGACGCAAGTTCACCCCTCCACTTT.

The chain combines TRBV21-1 with TRBJ1-6; the table gives TRBD1 as D, unverified against the DNA. TRBV21-1 is labeled a pseudogene. This CDR3 spans 16 amino acids. The CDR3 region is CASSKEICRGESPLHF. Here the CDR3 DNA reads TGTGCCAGCAGCAAAGAGATATGCAGGGGTGAGTCACCCCTCCACTTT.

CDR3 protein: CASSYDWGTDTQYF. The CDR3 region has the DNA TGTGCCAGCAGTTATGACTGGGGCACAGATACGCAGTATTTT. The genes are TRBV6-5 and TRBJ2-3; D unclear. The CDR3 runs 14 residues. CDR1 and CDR2 from the germline V gene are MNHEY and SVGAGI. V was trimmed by 3 bases and J by 1 base, leaving 8 bases between them.

This chain uses TRBV10-3 with TRBJ1-2; D might be TRBD1 (6 bases). The CDR3 extends over 12 amino acids. The V gene lost 10 bases and the J gene lost 1 base, with 10 bases spanning the gap. Germline loops: CDR1 ENHRY, CDR2 SYGVKD. CDR3 protein: CATQDSNYGYTF. In DNA, the CDR3 is TGTGCCACTCAGGACAGTAACTATGGCTACACCTTC.

This rearrangement joins TRBV6-5 to TRBJ2-1, with D unclear. From germline, CDR1 is MNHEY and CDR2 SVGAGI. Trimming left V 2 bases short and J 0 bases short, with 8 bases between. This CDR3 region has 15 residues. The chain's CDR3 is CASSYGRPSYNEQFF. In DNA, the CDR3 is TGTGCCAGCAGTTACGGCAGGCCCTCCTACAATGAGCAGTTCTTC.

V is TRBV7-2 and J is TRBJ2-7; the match to TRBD2 covers 11 bases. V was pared by 7 bases and J by 3 bases, with 5 bases of the junction left unmatched. The V gene's germline CDR1 is SGHTA and CDR2 FQGNSA. This CDR3 is 14 amino acids long. Here the CDR3 DNA reads TGTGCCAGCAAACCGGGACTAGCGGTCTACGAGCAGTACTTC. Amino acids: CASKPGLAVYEQYF.

The chain uses TRBV5-1 and TRBJ2-3; D is uncertain. V shed 0 bases and J shed 4 bases, with 9 bases lying between them. The CDR3 extends over 14 amino acids. Germline V lookup: CDR1 SGHRS, CDR2 YFSETQ. Written as DNA, the CDR3 is TGCGCCAGCAGCTTGGTCCCAGGTCCAGATACGCAGTATTTT. Protein: CASSLVPGPDTQYF.

V gene TRBV24-1 combines with J gene TRBJ1-1, with no clear D. The CDR3 runs to 13 residues. Germline values: CDR1 KGHDR, CDR2 SFDVKD. V lost 6 bases and J 1 base, leaving 8 bases between the germline ends. In DNA form, the CDR3 reads TGTGCCACCAGTTATGCAGAGAACACTGAAGCTTTCTTT. It encodes CATSYAENTEAFF.